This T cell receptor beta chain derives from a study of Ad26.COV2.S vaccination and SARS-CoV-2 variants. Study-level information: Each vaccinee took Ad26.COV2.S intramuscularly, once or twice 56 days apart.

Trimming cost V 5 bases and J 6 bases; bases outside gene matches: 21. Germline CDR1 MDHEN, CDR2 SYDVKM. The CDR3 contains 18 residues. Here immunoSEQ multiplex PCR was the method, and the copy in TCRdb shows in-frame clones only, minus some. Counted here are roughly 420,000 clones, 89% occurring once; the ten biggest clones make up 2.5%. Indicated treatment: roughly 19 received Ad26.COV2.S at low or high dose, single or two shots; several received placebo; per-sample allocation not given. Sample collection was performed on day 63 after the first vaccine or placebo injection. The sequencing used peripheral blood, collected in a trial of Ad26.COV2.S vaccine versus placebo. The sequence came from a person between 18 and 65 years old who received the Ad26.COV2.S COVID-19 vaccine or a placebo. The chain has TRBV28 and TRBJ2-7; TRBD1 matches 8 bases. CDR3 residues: CASSLGTGHQLRVSEQYF. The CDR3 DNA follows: TGTGCCAGCAGTCTAGGGACAGGCCACCAGCTCCGGGTGTCCGAGCAGTACTTC.